This note documents a single T cell receptor beta chain sequence. The clone's antigen remains unknown. This sample is part of a study of cytomegalovirus exposure and HLA in healthy donors listed by TCRdb under 2017. Context from the whole study: An earlier analysis of roughly 610 of the donors reported over 250 Gb of sequence data and 100 million to 120 million unique TCR beta sequences obtained from some 170 million T cells. Donor age, sex, ethnicity and CMV serostatus were compiled alongside the repertoire data. Of the 398 genotyped donors, 81% were placed in the genetic ancestry cluster associated with self-reported Caucasian donors. Five DR-DQ haplotypes were handled as single units for association and clustering, since linkage in the cohort was strong. To predict cytomegalovirus infection status, the study combined high-throughput TCR immunosequencing, statistical association of individual TCRs with disease status, and machine learning. Genome-wide SNP genotypes for about 65% of the roughly 670 donors were used in a later genetic analysis, which treated that subset as a discovery cohort. Class I and class II HLA loci were covered by the typing at four-digit resolution. The number of donors typed differed by locus, with about 629-640 for A, B, C, DRB1 and DQB1, around 560 for DQA1, about 610 for DPA1, and around 460 for DPB1. To study patterns of TCR occurrence, a later analysis re-analyzed previously published TCR beta repertoires from around 660 donors and added high-resolution HLA genotyping. Every discovery cohort repertoire had been produced on one sequencing platform. In an earlier analysis of roughly 580 of the donors, high-throughput TCR beta sequencing was used to judge whether each TCR beta V gene segment behaved as functional or pseudogenic. Among around 400 genotyped donors of the cohort, an average of approximately 240,000 unique TCR beta nucleotide sequences was sequenced per donor, of which roughly 17% were non-productive. The T cell repertoires of under 750 subjects were profiled by immunosequencing and related to cytomegalovirus serostatus. Approximately 300 gigabases of sequencing data and tens of millions of unique TCR sequences made up an early release that covered under 750 HLA-typed donors. A separate validation cohort of roughly 110 different subjects was used in addition to the approximately 700-subject first cohort. The study aimed to test whether cataloging public T cell receptors could reveal signatures of past pathogen exposure. In the later analysis, no new phenotypic data were used to find candidate immune exposures; instead, reliance was placed on TCR beta sequences and their occurrence across donors. General conclusions and limits of the study: In this cohort, only TCR beta chains were sequenced, and detectable features were limited by the absence of alpha or paired-chain data. Linkage disequilibrium might explain the correlated functional status among segregating V segments, but an unknown experimental factor could not be ruled out. Because some donors lacked HLA typing at each locus, the association tests relied only on the typed subset. In a later analysis, most CMV-associated TCR beta chains were found to appear HLA-restricted, with HLA associations seemingly driven largely by CMV exposure. An association between a missense DCLRE1C variant and V-gene and J-gene trimming of TCR beta chains was found in a later genetic analysis and replicated in an independent cohort. In a later analysis, about 16,000 TCR beta sequences were associated with specific HLA alleles at a false discovery rate of 0.05. In a later analysis, several top co-occurrence clusters were reported to appear linked to parvovirus B19, influenza, CMV and Epstein-Barr virus. In a later analysis, HLA-associated TCR beta chains were found to be more clonally expanded and to have lower generation probabilities than equally common non-associated chains. The only immune exposure information available for the cohort was CMV serostatus. Cytomegalovirus status was reported to be diagnosed by the classifier with high specificity and sensitivity in both the original and validation cohorts. Because counts were too low, roughly 18 rarely observed V segments, including chromosome 9 orphons, were left out of the earlier analysis of about 500 of the donors. When HLA alleles, especially DR and DQ, strongly co-occurred, attributing TCR associations to individual alleles was difficult. Some IMGT-functional V segments, including TRBV6-2 and TRBV6-3, could not be distinguished by the 87-base-pair reads and were therefore excluded. In the study, about 150 TCR beta chains were listed as associated with cytomegalovirus. A group of highly shared sequence variants was considered likely to be a technical artifact of the sequencing pipeline. A later genetic analysis reported fewer N-insertions in productive TCRs among donors in an Asian-associated ancestry cluster than the roughly 720-donor mean. A further reported finding was that TCR beta sequences accurately predicted the HLA-A and HLA-B alleles for most subjects in the first cohort. A later analysis found that TCR association rates varied across HLA loci, with DRB1 alleles showing the most associated TCRs and HLA-C alleles the fewest. The presence/absence analyses assumed that sequencing depth was roughly uniform across donors, and that assumption may not be true. The authors suggested that the approach could potentially be extended to other disease states and immunological phenotypes. While some public TCRs were present in many individuals, most TCR sequences turned up only very rarely across donors. In an earlier analysis of some 540 of the donors, most TCR beta V segments appeared in productive rearrangements about 90% or about 30% of the time, broadly matching IMGT annotations. A few of the identified cytomegalovirus-associated TCR beta chains were confirmed in vitro to be specific for cytomegalovirus antigens.

Taken from cysteine to phenylalanine, the CDR3 has 17 residues. CDR3 DNA is the only sequence kept; it has 51 bases, read in frame from the first base. From V the trimming removes 4 bases and from J it removes 0 bases, while the gene matches leave 8 bases of the junction unaccounted for. Via the germline V gene, CDR1 is SGDLS and CDR2 YYNGEE. In total, 630 or so healthy bone marrow donors made up the cohort. At the time of sampling, every cohort member was nominally healthy, though immune exposures that went unrecorded were likely present. The donor was CMV seropositive and was included in the group of around 300 seropositive cohort members. Each donor provided a peripheral blood sample, and peripheral blood mononuclear cells were used for TCR beta sequencing. Genomic DNA was extracted from the blood cell samples with the Qiagen DNeasy Blood Extraction Kit. Library creation used the immunoSEQ multiplex PCR assay. A mixture of 60 forward primers for TCR Vbeta segments and 13 reverse primers for TCR Jbeta segments was used in the multiplex PCR. A multiplex PCR assay on genomic DNA amplified the CDR3 region of rearranged TCR beta genes. The Illumina HiSeq System was used to sequence the amplified TCR beta libraries as 87-base-pair reads. Turning to the authors' computational methods: In a later analysis, tens of millions of unique TCR beta chains were counted across the 650 to 700 repertoires, and around 11 million of these chains were shared by at least two donors. Raw reads were error-corrected and collapsed into unique sequences with a nearest-neighbor algorithm that merged closely related sequences to remove PCR and sequencing errors. Alignment of CDR3 sequences to IMGT reference sequences was used to assign V, D and J gene segments. Each retained sequence needed at least a six-nucleotide match to both a V gene segment and a J gene segment. Rearrangements were classified as productive when the CDR3 lacked stop codons and remained in frame with V and J, and all other rearrangements were classified as non-productive. CDR3 was defined by IMGT convention, running from the second conserved V-encoded cysteine to the conserved J-encoded phenylalanine. The earlier analysis of approximately 500 of the donors excluded sequences that lacked an unambiguous match to a single V gene segment. In an earlier analysis of about 590 of the donors, a V segment was called functional when productive rearrangements were above 56.7%, and segregating when the standard deviation between donors exceeded 5%. A statistical classification framework was built for diagnosing cytomegalovirus status from the catalog of TCR beta chain sequences. V and J gene assignment, in a later analysis, came from comparing TCR nucleotide sequences with IMGT/GENE-DB human TR gene sequences. A later analysis assigned CDR3 sequences and most-parsimonious VDJ recombination scenarios with the TCRdist pipeline. In a later analysis, every TCR beta chain was defined by the combination of its CDR3 amino acid sequence and its V-gene family, and reads without a unique V-gene family were dropped. A later analysis removed 592 highly shared, low-generation-probability nucleotide sequences to deal with suspected cross-contamination and a sequencing artifact. A later analysis calculated a clonal expansion index for each public chain from normalized within-repertoire ranks of inferred template counts. A later analysis computed generation probabilities with a VDJ recombination model fitted to out-of-frame rearrangements, and checked the results against IGoR. In a later analysis, hypergeometric tests were used to score TCR-TCR, TCR-HLA and TCR-CMV co-occurrence, with a repertoire-size bias correction applied to TCR pairs. False discovery rates were estimated in a later analysis by permuting HLA or CMV assignments 20 times. In a later analysis, co-occurring TCRs were grouped using DBSCAN, and TCRdist sequence similarity was added for clustering within HLA-allele-positive subsets. For co-occurrence clustering, repertoires with fewer than 30,000 or more than 120,000 public chains were excluded, along with about five repertoires with anomalous nucleotide sharing. In its TCRdb copy, this immuneACCESS table keeps in-frame sequences only and misses some clones. Where compared with another copy, unresolved V genes explain less than half of these, and the others have no known cause. The DNA was the basis for D and trimming; V, J and clone size are from that table. The table of this sample itemizes roughly 55,000 clones. Around 9% of the sample belongs to the ten largest clones.

Sequenced material: PBMCs. This clonotype was sampled from a middle-aged man in good health and CMV-seropositive. The chain joins TRBV9 to TRBJ1-1; a stretch of 11 junction bases matches TRBD1. The bases are TGTGCCAGCAGCAAAACCGGGACAGGGGGTATGAACACTGAAGCTTTCTTT. Translated, it reads CASSKTGTGGMNTEAFF.